These 22 T cell receptor beta chains originate from one sample sequenced in a study of blood T cell repertoires in COVID-19 (TCRdb year 2020). Libraries were made using the immunoSEQ multiplex PCR assay. TCRdb obtained this table from immuneACCESS and retained in-frame rearrangements with V and J assigned. These tables miss some clones; where compared with another copy, unresolved V genes account for less than half of the shortfall, and the remainder is unexplained. In this sample the table shows 35,000 to 40,000 clones, 81% of which occur a single time. Roughly 29% of the sample is taken by the ten largest. Input material: peripheral blood. The receptors come from an elderly man with active or convalescent COVID-19.

The chain combines TRBV5-1 with TRBJ2-1, with 7 bases that match TRBD2. Trimming at V came to 7 bases and at J to 0 bases, leaving 10 bases not matched to a gene. The CDR3 is made up of 16 amino acids. Germline CDR1 reads SGHRS; CDR2 reads YFSETQ. The CDR3 region has the DNA TGCGCCAGCTCGGTAACCGGGACTACCTCCTACAATGAGCAGTTCTTC. Translated: CASSVTGTTSYNEQFF. Using reference TRBV5-1 and TRBJ2-1 for the parts outside the CDR3, the full variable domain is KAGVTQTPRYLIKTRGQQVTLSCSPISGHRSVSWYQQTPGQGLQFLFEYFSETQRNKGNFPGRFSGRQFSNSRSEMNVSTLELGDSALYLCASSVTGTTSYNEQFFGPGTRLTVL.

J is TRBJ2-7 and V is TRBV6-2 or TRBV6-3, with TRBD1 identical over 10 bases. The germline CDR1 and CDR2 sequences are MNHEY and SVGEGT. The CDR3 loop spans 15 amino acids. V lost 0 bases to trimming and J lost 7 bases; unmatched junction nucleotides: 6. CDR3 region: CASSYSDRGPWEQYF. CDR3 coding DNA: TGTGCCAGCAGTTACTCTGACAGGGGGCCGTGGGAGCAGTACTTC.

Concerning this clone itself: The junction differs from germline at one of its ends, possibly a read error. Other DNA sequences in the same sample also yield this CDR3. V and J are TRBV11-2 and TRBJ2-7, with a tentative D call TRBD1 (5 bases). This CDR3 is built from 14 residues. Germline CDR1 is SGHAT and CDR2 is FQNNGV. The CDR3 spells CASSFVDSTYEQYF. The CDR3 DNA follows: TGCGCCAGCAGCTTTGTCGACAGCACCTACGAGCAGTACTTC. Full variable domain (remainder filled in from reference TRBV11-2 and TRBJ2-7): EAGVAQSPRYKIIEKRQSVAFWCNPISGHATLYWYQQILGQGPKLLIQFQNNGVVDDSQLPKDRFSAERLKGVDSTLKIQPAKLEDSAVYLCASSFVDSTYEQYFGPGTRLTVT.

The chain links TRBV4-3 to TRBJ1-1; D possibly corresponds to TRBD1 (6 bases). Trimming stripped 1 base from V and 3 bases from J, with 15 bases between. The CDR3 contains 16 residues. CDR1 LGHNA and CDR2 YSLEER come from the germline V gene. For the CDR3, the DNA is TGCGCCAGCAGCCAAGTGGGGGCCGGGAGGGACACTGAAGCTTTCTTT. Translating it yields CASSQVGAGRDTEAFF.

The gene calls are TRBV10-3 and TRBJ2-5, with 12 bases identical to TRBD2. CDR3 size: 13 residues. V lost 8 bases and J lost 2; bases outside the gene matches: 0. Germline lookup yields CDR1 ENHRY and CDR2 SYGVKD. Here the CDR3 DNA reads TGTGCCATCGGACTAGCGGGACAAGAGACCCAGTACTTC. This codes for CAIGLAGQETQYF.

V usage is TRBV7-2 and J usage is TRBJ2-2; the D gene is possibly TRBD2 (5 bases). Trimming cost V 3 bases and J 5 bases, with 13 bases left between them. This CDR3 has 15 amino acids. CDR1 and CDR2 from the germline V gene are SGHTA and FQGNSA. The CDR3 region has the DNA TGTGCCAGCAGCTTTGACCGGGGAGCTACCGGGGAGCTGTTTTTT. It codes for CASSFDRGATGELFF.

CDR3 sequence reads: CASSPTSTGSYYGYTF. DNA of the CDR3: TGTGCCAGCAGCCCAACCTCGACAGGCTCCTACTATGGCTACACCTTC. This chain links TRBV7-9 with TRBJ1-2; D might be TRBD1 (6 bases). In germline, CDR1 is SEHNR, CDR2 FQNEAQ (reference sequence). V dropped 5 bases and J dropped 3 bases, with 19 bases sitting between them. The CDR3 sequence is 16 residues long.

The V and J genes are TRBV10-3 and TRBJ2-5, with 7 bases matching TRBD2. The V segment lost 3 bases and the J segment 5 bases; nucleotides outside the gene matches: 9. The CDR3 sequence is 15 residues long. The germline V gene encodes CDR1 ENHRY and CDR2 SYGVKD. Here the CDR3 DNA reads TGTGCCATCAGTGACTCAGGGAGGGGTGGGGAGACCCAGTACTTC. This translates into CAISDSGRGGETQYF.

The CDR3 coding sequence is TGTGCCAGCAGTTACTCGTCAGGGGGTAGTGAGCAGTTCTTC. Translated, it gives CASSYSSGGSEQFF. This chain joins TRBV6-2 or TRBV6-3 and TRBJ2-1; 7 positions agree with TRBD1. The CDR3 length is 14 residues. The germline V gene encodes CDR1 MNHEY and CDR2 SVGEGT. Unmatched junction bases numbered 5, after V lost 0 bases and J lost 9 bases.

V and J are TRBV7-2 and TRBJ2-3; D remains unclear. Trimming left V 2 bases short and J 6 bases short, with 12 bases between. The germline gives CDR1 SGHTA, CDR2 FQGNSA. The CDR3 is 14 amino acids. The chain's CDR3 is CASSLSGQEDTQYF. CDR3 DNA: TGTGCCAGCAGCTTATCAGGTCAAGAGGATACGCAGTATTTT.

The chain combines TRBV19 with TRBJ1-2; 9 nucleotides line up with TRBD1. CDR1 LNHDA and CDR2 SQIVND come from the germline V gene (reference sequence). The CDR3 has 15 amino acids. J gave up 7 bases and V 5 bases, and 11 bases lay outside the gene matches. The CDR3 reads CASSLTGTGISGYTF. The CDR3 nucleotides read TGTGCCAGTAGTTTAACCGGGACAGGGATCTCTGGCTACACCTTC.

CDR3 nucleotide sequence: TGTGCCAGCAGCTTAAACGGGGTAGATACGCAGTATTTT. Residues: CASSLNGVDTQYF. The genes are TRBV7-2 and TRBJ2-3, with D possibly TRBD2 on 5 matching bases. Germline values: CDR1 SGHTA, CDR2 FQGNSA. V lost 2 bases to trimming and J lost 5 bases, with 8 bases between them. The CDR3 sequence is 13 residues long.

The count of this clone is one. The CDR3 region is CASRWTGQSPLHF. CDR3 DNA: TGTGCCAGCAGGTGGACAGGTCAGTCACCCCTCCACTTT. The rearrangement uses TRBV12-3 or TRBV12-4 and TRBJ1-6, with 7 bases identical to TRBD1. This CDR3 is built from 13 residues. V was clipped by 6 bases and J by 10 bases; unmatched bases: 6.

This chain connects TRBV7-2 to TRBJ2-2, with a weak D call TRBD1 (6 bases). The CDR3 loop spans 17 amino acids. The ends were cut back, 2 bases at V and 7 bases at J, with 20 bases in the middle. Per germline, CDR1 SGHTA and CDR2 FQGNSA. CDR3 region: CASSLNPFDRRGGELFF. The CDR3 DNA is TGTGCCAGCAGCTTAAACCCTTTCGACAGGCGTGGCGGGGAGCTGTTTTTT.

The chain carries TRBV30 and TRBJ1-3; no clear D gene. Deletions cut 3 bases from V and 2 bases from J, with 14 bases between. CDR1 and CDR2 from the germline V gene are GTSNPN and SVGIG (reference sequence). This CDR3 is built from 15 residues. CDR3 nucleotides: TGTGCCTGGAGGGTCCCGGAGGCTGCTGGAAACACCATATATTTT. It translates to CAWRVPEAAGNTIYF.

The CDR3 loop is CASSYRPGGNTIYF. In DNA, the CDR3 is TGTGCCAGCAGTTATAGACCGGGAGGAAACACCATATATTTT. V is TRBV6-2 or TRBV6-3 and J is TRBJ1-3; D is unclear. The ends were cut back, 3 bases at V and 4 bases at J, with 10 bases in the middle. CDR3 size: 14 residues. Germline loops: CDR1 MNHEY, CDR2 SVGEGT.

This chain uses TRBV4-3 with TRBJ2-7, with D possibly being TRBD2 (6 bases). The V and J ends lost 1 base and 5 bases respectively, with 15 bases between them. The length of the CDR3 is 15 residues. CDR1 and CDR2 from the germline V gene are LGHNA and YSLEER. CDR3 DNA sequence: TGCGCCAGCAGCCAAGGTTGGACTAAGAATGACGAGCAGTACTTC. Encoded protein: CASSQGWTKNDEQYF.

V usage is TRBV21-1 and J usage is TRBJ1-1; the table's D gene call, TRBD1, was not cross checked with the DNA. TRBV21-1 is a pseudogene. The CDR3 is 18 residues long. The CDR3 region has the DNA TGTGCCAGCAGCAAAGTTCCCCCCAGACAGGGCCCGAACACTGAAGCTTTCTTT. It is translated as CASSKVPPRQGPNTEAFF.

This clone appeared a few times. V and J are TRBV4-3 and TRBJ1-1, with D possibly being TRBD1 (5 bases). This CDR3 comprises 15 residues. Germline values: CDR1 LGHNA, CDR2 YSLEER. Trimming cost V 3 bases and J 4 bases, with 15 bases left between them. The CDR3 nucleotides read TGCGCCAGCAGCCAGATAAACGTGGGGGGCACTGAAGCTTTCTTT. As protein: CASSQINVGGTEAFF.

This clone was counted a few times. The rearrangement joins TRBV4-3 to TRBJ2-1; weak D call: TRBD2 (5 bases). CDR3 length: 15 residues. Trimming removed 4 bases from V and 2 bases from J, with 12 bases in between. Germline V gives CDR1 LGHNA, CDR2 YSLEER. CDR3 nucleotides: TGCGCCAGCAGCCTCCGGACTGATACCTACAATGAGCAGTTCTTC. Translation: CASSLRTDTYNEQFF.

V is TRBV29-1 and J is TRBJ2-2; the match to TRBD1 covers 7 bases. CDR1 SQVTM and CDR2 ANQGSEA come from the germline V gene. The CDR3 consists of 14 residues. Germline trimming cut 7 bases from V and 6 bases from J; bases unmatched to any gene: 11. Written as DNA, the CDR3 is TGCAGCGGTAGAACACAGGGGATAGCCGGGGAGCTGTTTTTT. Its protein is CSGRTQGIAGELFF.

The V gene is TRBV30, the J gene TRBJ2-3; D is undetermined. The CDR3 is 13 residues long. V lost 5 bases to trimming and J lost 2 bases, with 11 bases between them. Germline V gene data show CDR1 as GTSNPN and CDR2 as SVGIG (reference sequence). The CDR3 sequence: CAWGRRLTDTQYF. The CDR3 DNA sequence: TGTGCCTGGGGTCGGCGGCTCACAGATACGCAGTATTTT.